A single sample is the source of the 18 T cell receptor beta chains below, sequenced in a study of T-cell memory formation after mild COVID-19. TCRdb redid the calling of the 5' RACE reads with MiXCR, one entry per CDR3 protein. The sample holds approximately 500,000 distinct CDR3 sequences, about 23% seen once. The sequenced material came from PBMCs or a T cell subset sorted from them (not recorded which). The receptors originated from an adult woman who had mild COVID-19 (a few samples of this study predate the infection). Cell type and time point are not known.

This clonotype was counted between two and nine times. The V gene is TRBV14, the J gene TRBJ2-1; 7 bases map to TRBD1. The junction had 17 bases not matched to a gene; V was cut back by 3 bases and J by 6 bases. The germline CDR1 and CDR2 sequences are SGHDN and FVKESK. CDR3 size: 18 residues. CDR3 residues: CASSQLQGSVLGRNEQFF. As DNA, the CDR3 is TGTGCCAGCAGCCAGTTACAGGGGTCGGTATTGGGGCGCAATGAGCAGTTCTTC.

The chain is built from TRBV20-1 and TRBJ1-1; the D is unclear. The CDR3 totals 15 residues. V was pared by 0 bases and J by 1 base, with 12 bases between. Per the germline V gene, CDR1 is DFQATT and CDR2 is SNEGSKA (reference sequence). The DNA for the CDR3 is TGCAGTGCTAGAGATCTAGGCACCTCGAACACTGAAGCTTTCTTT. This codes for CSARDLGTSNTEAFF.

This clonotype occurred a few times. CDR3 sequence (DNA): TGTGCCATCCAATCTAGCGGGAGAGTTGAGAGTGTGCAGTACTTC. It translates to CAIQSSGRVESVQYF. V and J are TRBV10-3 and TRBJ2-7, with TRBD2 identical over 10 bases. The CDR3 is made up of 15 amino acids. V dropped 8 bases and J dropped 9; count of bases not matched to a gene: 16. Per germline, CDR1 ENHRY and CDR2 SYGVKD.

The J gene is TRBJ2-7, the V gene TRBV29-1; possibly TRBD1 or TRBD2 for D (6 bases each). This CDR3 has 12 residues. V dropped 2 bases and J dropped 5 bases, with 10 bases sitting between them. Germline lookup yields CDR1 SQVTM and CDR2 ANQGSEA. The CDR3 DNA reads TGCAGCGTTGAACAGGGGAGGAACGAGCAGTACTTC. Protein: CSVEQGRNEQYF.

The chain is built from TRBV9 and TRBJ1-1, with 9 bases aligning to TRBD1. Trimming cost V 4 bases and J 6 bases; bases outside gene matches: 7. There are 14 residues in the CDR3. Germline V gene lookup returns CDR1 SGDLS and CDR2 YYNGEE. CDR3 in amino acids: CASSSGTGTSEAFF. In nucleotides, the CDR3 is TGTGCCAGCAGCTCCGGGACAGGGACTTCTGAAGCTTTCTTT. Full variable domain (remainder filled in from reference TRBV9 and TRBJ1-1): DSGVTQTPKHLITATGQRVTLRCSPRSGDLSVYWYQQSLDQGLQFLIQYYNGEERAKGNILERFSAQQFPDLHSELNLSSLELGDSALYFCASSSGTGTSEAFFGQGTRLTVV.

This clonotype came up a few times. This chain's CDR3 is CSARDGTGVYSPLHF. In DNA form, the CDR3 reads TGCAGTGCTAGAGACGGGACAGGGGTGTACTCACCCCTCCACTTT. V usage is TRBV20-1 and J usage is TRBJ1-6; 10 nucleotides line up with TRBD1. The CDR3 contains 15 residues. Germline assignment: CDR1 DFQATT and CDR2 SNEGSKA (reference sequence). The J segment lost 10 bases and the V segment lost 0 bases, leaving 6 bases of the junction unmatched.

This clonotype was seen a few times. The chain combines TRBV11-2 with TRBJ2-2; 8 positions agree with TRBD1. Germline V gene data show CDR1 as SGHAT and CDR2 as FQNNGV. CDR3 length: 15 residues. Trimming at V came to 5 bases and at J to 1 base, leaving 3 bases not matched to a gene. This chain's CDR3 is CASSRGTGNTGELFF. CDR3 nucleotide sequence: TGTGCCAGCAGCCGTGGGACAGGGAACACCGGGGAGCTGTTTTTT.

The genes are TRBV9 and TRBJ2-6; TRBD1 might be the D (6 bases). Germline V gene sequence: CDR1 SGDLS, CDR2 YYNGEE. This CDR3 spans 15 amino acids. V was cut by 4 bases and J by 4 bases, with 12 bases left in between. CDR3 bases: TGTGCCAGCAGCCGAACAGGGCCCGGGGCCAACGTCCTGACTTTC. This encodes CASSRTGPGANVLTF.

This clonotype was seen only a few times. The J gene is TRBJ2-1, the V gene TRBV29-1; D gene unclear. The CDR3 covers 16 residues. With 0 bases removed from V and 0 bases from J, the gap between germline ends came to 12 bases. Germline lookup yields CDR1 SQVTM and CDR2 ANQGSEA. CDR3 amino acids: CSVEEGPQLSYNEQFF. The CDR3 bases are TGCAGCGTTGAAGAAGGTCCACAGCTCTCCTACAATGAGCAGTTCTTC.

This clonotype turned up a few times. The chain is built from TRBV24-1 and TRBJ2-1; 8 positions agree with TRBD2. The CDR3 loop spans 16 amino acids. J lost 0 bases, V lost 7 bases, and 7 bases had no gene match. Germline lookup yields CDR1 KGHDR and CDR2 SFDVKD. CDR3 region: CATSGSGGSSYNEQFF. The DNA of the CDR3 is TGTGCCACCAGCGGAAGCGGGGGCAGCTCCTACAATGAGCAGTTCTTC.

This clonotype was detected a few times. This chain joins TRBV7-9 and TRBJ2-7, with 7 positions matching TRBD1. Trimming at V came to 5 bases and at J to 0 bases, leaving 7 bases not matched to a gene. This CDR3 has 15 amino acids. In germline, CDR1 is SEHNR, CDR2 FQNEAQ (reference sequence). CDR3 residues: CASSRPGTDSYEQYF. In nucleotides, the CDR3 is TGTGCCAGCAGCCGCCCCGGGACAGACTCCTACGAGCAGTACTTC.

The chain employs TRBV18 and TRBJ1-5; D remains unclear. Trimming took off 3 bases at V and 3 bases at J, with 9 bases between the two ends. The CDR3 consists of 14 residues. Germline assignment: CDR1 KGHSH and CDR2 LQKENI. CDR3 sequence reads: CASSPAASNQPQHF. The CDR3 nucleotides are TGTGCCAGCTCACCTGCCGCTTCCAATCAGCCCCAGCATTTT.

Concerning this clonotype: The junction departs from the called germline gene at one end, perhaps through a read error. The genes are TRBV19 and TRBJ2-3; 9 nucleotides agree with TRBD2. Looked up from germline, CDR1 is LNHDA and CDR2 is SQIVND (reference sequence). This CDR3 is 16 amino acids long. CDR3 in amino acids: CASSFSGRASTDTQYF. In nucleotides, the CDR3 is TGTGCAAGTAGTTTTAGCGGGAGAGCTAGCACAGATACGCAGTATTTT.

This clonotype turned up a few times. This chain connects TRBV19 to TRBJ2-7, with 8 bases matching TRBD1. CDR3 length: 14 residues. The germline CDR1 and CDR2 sequences are LNHDA and SQIVND (reference sequence). Losses at the gene ends were 5 bases for V and 2 bases for J; bases not matched to a gene: 5. The CDR3 DNA sequence: TGTGCCAGTAGTTCTACAGGGGGAGCCTACGAGCAGTACTTC. It specifies CASSSTGGAYEQYF.

This sequence joins TRBV6-5 and TRBJ1-5; D ambiguous. The V and J ends lost 7 bases and 0 bases respectively, with 13 bases between them. This CDR3 is 15 amino acids long. Germline CDR1 and CDR2: MNHEY and SVGAGI. The CDR3 region is CASKTGPNSNQPQHF. CDR3 bases: TGTGCCAGCAAGACCGGACCTAATAGCAATCAGCCCCAGCATTTT.

This clonotype was observed a few times. The rearrangement links TRBV20-1 to TRBJ2-7; 12 nucleotides match TRBD2. This CDR3 has 15 residues. The ends lost 5 bases at V and 4 bases at J; junction bases unmatched: 9. CDR1 is DFQATT, CDR2 SNEGSKA, per germline (reference sequence). The CDR3 region has the DNA TGCAGTGCTTTCCGTCTAGCGGGGGGGCTATACGAGCAGTACTTC. This translates into CSAFRLAGGLYEQYF.

CDR3 region: CSVVRQTRTEAFF. The CDR3 DNA reads as TGCAGCGTTGTGCGGCAAACCCGGACTGAAGCTTTCTTT. The chain links TRBV29-1 to TRBJ1-1; no clear D gene. The CDR3 sequence is 13 residues long. V lost 4 bases, J lost 5 bases, and 14 bases lay in between. The germline CDR1 and CDR2 sequences are SQVTM and ANQGSEA.

This chain joins TRBV6-1 and TRBJ2-1; 7 positions match TRBD2. Germline V gene lookup returns CDR1 MNHNS and CDR2 SASEGT. This CDR3 spans 15 amino acids. V shed 8 bases and J 3 bases; nucleotides not matched to a gene: 10. The DNA of the CDR3 is TGTGCCAGCCTGGGAATAGCGGGCGTCTACAATGAGCAGTTCTTC. Its protein is CASLGIAGVYNEQFF.